The following is a T cell receptor (beta chain) sequence with its context. Its target is not known. These data originate in a study of shared clonotypes between healthy human individuals. Whole-study findings and limits: On the whole, naive subsets had larger estimated richness than memory subsets had.

The method was immunoSEQ multiplex PCR; TCRdb's version includes in-frame clones alone and lacks a portion of them. The sample lists fewer than 400,000 clones; around 67% were seen once. The CDR3 is 16 residues long. The chain links TRBV21-1 to TRBJ2-1; TRBD2 is taken as the D call from the table, unchecked against the DNA. TRBV21-1 is described as a pseudogene. Specimen: memory CD4+ T cells sorted from blood. The subset here: CD45RA-negative fraction. This receptor was obtained from a man aged 25 to 40 in good health. DNA of the CDR3: TGTGCCAGCAGCAAAGATCGGGTGCCCCCCTACAATGAGCAGTTCTTC. Its protein product is CASSKDRVPPYNEQFF.